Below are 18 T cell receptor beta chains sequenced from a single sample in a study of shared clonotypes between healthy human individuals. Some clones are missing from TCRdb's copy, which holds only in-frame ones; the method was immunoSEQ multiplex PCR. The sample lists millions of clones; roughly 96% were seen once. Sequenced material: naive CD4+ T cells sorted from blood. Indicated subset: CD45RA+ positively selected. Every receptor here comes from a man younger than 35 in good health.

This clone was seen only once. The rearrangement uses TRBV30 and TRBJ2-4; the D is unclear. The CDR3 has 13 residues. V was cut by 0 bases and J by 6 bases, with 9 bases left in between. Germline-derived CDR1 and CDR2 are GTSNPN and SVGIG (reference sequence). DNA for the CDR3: TGTGCCTGGAGTGTACAAGGGCGAAACATTCAGTACTTC. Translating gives CAWSVQGRNIQYF.

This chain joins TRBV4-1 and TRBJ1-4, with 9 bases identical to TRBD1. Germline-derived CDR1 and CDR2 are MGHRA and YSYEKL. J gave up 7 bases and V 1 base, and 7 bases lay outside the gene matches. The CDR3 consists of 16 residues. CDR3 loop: CASSQVGQGFSEKLFF. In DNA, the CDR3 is TGCGCCAGCAGCCAAGTAGGACAGGGGTTCAGTGAAAAACTGTTTTTT.

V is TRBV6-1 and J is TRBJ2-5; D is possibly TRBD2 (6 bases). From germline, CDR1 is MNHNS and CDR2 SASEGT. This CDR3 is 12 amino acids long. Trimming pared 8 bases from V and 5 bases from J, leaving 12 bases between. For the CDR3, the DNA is TGTGCCAGCCAGTGGGGGGAGGAGACCCAGTACTTC. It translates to CASQWGEETQYF.

Here the CDR3 DNA reads TGTGCCAGCAGTGCCAACAGGCCGGGGGCCGGGGAGCTGTTTTTT. Translated: CASSANRPGAGELFF. This chain joins TRBV2 and TRBJ2-2; a possible D gene is TRBD2 (6 bases). CDR1 is SNHLY and CDR2 is FYNNEI in the germline V gene. This CDR3 contains 15 residues. V was cut by 4 bases and J by 6 bases, with 15 bases left in between.

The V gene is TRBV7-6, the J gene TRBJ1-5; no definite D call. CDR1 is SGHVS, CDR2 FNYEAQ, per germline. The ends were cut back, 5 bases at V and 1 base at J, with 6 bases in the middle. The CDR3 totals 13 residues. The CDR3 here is CASSRESNQPQHF. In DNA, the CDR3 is TGTGCCAGCAGCAGGGAGAGCAATCAGCCCCAGCATTTT. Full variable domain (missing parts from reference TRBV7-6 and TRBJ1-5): GAGVSQSPRYKVTKRGQDVALRCDPISGHVSLYWYRQALGQGPEFLTYFNYEAQQDKSGLPNDRFSAERPEGSISTLTIQRTEQRDSAMYRCASSRESNQPQHFGDGTRLSIL.

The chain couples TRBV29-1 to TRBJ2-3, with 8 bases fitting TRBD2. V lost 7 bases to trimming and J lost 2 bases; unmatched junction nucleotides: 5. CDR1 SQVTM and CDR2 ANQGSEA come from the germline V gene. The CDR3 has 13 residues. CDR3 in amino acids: CSADSGNTDTQYF. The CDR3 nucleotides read TGCAGCGCTGATAGCGGGAACACAGATACGCAGTATTTT.

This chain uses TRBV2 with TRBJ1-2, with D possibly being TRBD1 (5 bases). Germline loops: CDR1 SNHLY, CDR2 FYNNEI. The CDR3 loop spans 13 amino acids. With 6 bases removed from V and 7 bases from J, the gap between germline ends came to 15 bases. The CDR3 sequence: CASSQSGSPGYTF. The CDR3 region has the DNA TGTGCCAGCAGCCAATCAGGGAGCCCTGGCTACACCTTC.

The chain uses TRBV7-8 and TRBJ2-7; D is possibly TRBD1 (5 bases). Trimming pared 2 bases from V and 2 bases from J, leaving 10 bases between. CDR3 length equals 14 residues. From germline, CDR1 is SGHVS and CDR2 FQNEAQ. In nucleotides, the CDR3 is TGTGCCAGCAGCTTATCCGACAGCACCTACGAGCAGTACTTC. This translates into CASSLSDSTYEQYF. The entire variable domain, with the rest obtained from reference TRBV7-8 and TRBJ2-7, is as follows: GAGVSQSPRYKVAKRGQDVALRCDPISGHVSLFWYQQALGQGPEFLTYFQNEAQLDKSGLPSDRFFAERPEGSVSTLKIQRTQQEDSAVYLCASSLSDSTYEQYFGPGTRLTVT.

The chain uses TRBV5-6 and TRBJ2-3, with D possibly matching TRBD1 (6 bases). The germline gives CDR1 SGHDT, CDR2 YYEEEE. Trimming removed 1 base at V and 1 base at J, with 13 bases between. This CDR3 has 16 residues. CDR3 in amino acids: CASSLFGQSGTDTQYF. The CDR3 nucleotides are TGTGCCAGCAGCTTGTTCGGACAGTCAGGCACAGATACGCAGTATTTT. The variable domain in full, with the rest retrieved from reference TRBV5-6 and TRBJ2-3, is DAGVTQSPTHLIKTRGQQVTLRCSPKSGHDTVSWYQQALGQGPQFIFQYYEEEERQRGNFPDRFSGHQFPNYSSELNVNALLLGDSALYLCASSLFGQSGTDTQYFGPGTRLTVL.

The CDR3 here is CASSTSPLAGNTGELFF. CDR3 sequence (DNA): TGCGCCAGCAGCACCTCCCCTCTAGCGGGGAACACCGGGGAGCTGTTTTTT. J is TRBJ2-2 and V is TRBV5-1; 8 positions agree with TRBD2. The CDR3 runs to 17 residues. Germline trimming cut 4 bases from V and 1 base from J; bases unmatched to any gene: 9. CDR1 SGHRS and CDR2 YFSETQ come from the germline V gene.

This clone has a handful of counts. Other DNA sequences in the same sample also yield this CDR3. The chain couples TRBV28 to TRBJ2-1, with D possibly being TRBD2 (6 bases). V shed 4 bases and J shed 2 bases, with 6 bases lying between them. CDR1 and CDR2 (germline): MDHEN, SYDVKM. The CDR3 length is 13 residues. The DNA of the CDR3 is TGTGCCAGCAGTTCGGGGGCCTACAATGAGCAGTTCTTC. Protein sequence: CASSSGAYNEQFF.

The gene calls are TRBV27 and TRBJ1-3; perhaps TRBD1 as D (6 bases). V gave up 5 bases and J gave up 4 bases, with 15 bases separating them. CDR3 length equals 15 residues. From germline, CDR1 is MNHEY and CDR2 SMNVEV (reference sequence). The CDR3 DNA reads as TGTGCCAGCAGTCCTACTTCAGGGGCAGGAAACACCATATATTTT. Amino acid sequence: CASSPTSGAGNTIYF.

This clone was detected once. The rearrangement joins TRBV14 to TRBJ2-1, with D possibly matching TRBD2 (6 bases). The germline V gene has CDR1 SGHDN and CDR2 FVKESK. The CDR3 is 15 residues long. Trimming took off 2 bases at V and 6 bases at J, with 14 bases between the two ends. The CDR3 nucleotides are TGTGCCAGCAGCCAACCTAAGCTAGCGATCAATGAGCAGTTCTTC. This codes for CASSQPKLAINEQFF.

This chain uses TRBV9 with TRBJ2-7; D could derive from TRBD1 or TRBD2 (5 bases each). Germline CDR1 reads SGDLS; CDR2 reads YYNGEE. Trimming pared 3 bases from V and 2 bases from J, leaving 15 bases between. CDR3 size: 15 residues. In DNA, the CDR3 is TGTGCCAGCAGCGCCGACCTGGGGGTCACCTACGAGCAGTACTTC. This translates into CASSADLGVTYEQYF.

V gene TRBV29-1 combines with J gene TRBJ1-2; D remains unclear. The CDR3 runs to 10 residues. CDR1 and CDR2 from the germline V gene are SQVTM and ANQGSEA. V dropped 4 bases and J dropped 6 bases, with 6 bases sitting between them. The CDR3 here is CSVGVNGYTF. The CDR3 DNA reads TGCAGCGTTGGGGTTAATGGCTACACCTTC.

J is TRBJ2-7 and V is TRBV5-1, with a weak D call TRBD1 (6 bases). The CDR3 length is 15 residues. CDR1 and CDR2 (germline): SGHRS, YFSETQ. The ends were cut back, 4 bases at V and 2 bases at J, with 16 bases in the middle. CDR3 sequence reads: CASSPGHRVPYEQYF. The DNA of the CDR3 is TGCGCCAGCAGCCCGGGACACCGAGTCCCCTACGAGCAGTACTTC.

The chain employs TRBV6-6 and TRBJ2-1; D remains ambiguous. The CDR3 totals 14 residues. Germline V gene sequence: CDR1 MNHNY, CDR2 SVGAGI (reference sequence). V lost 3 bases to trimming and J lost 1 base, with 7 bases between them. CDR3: CASSYGLSYNEQFF. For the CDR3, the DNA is TGTGCCAGCAGTTATGGTTTGTCCTACAATGAGCAGTTCTTC.

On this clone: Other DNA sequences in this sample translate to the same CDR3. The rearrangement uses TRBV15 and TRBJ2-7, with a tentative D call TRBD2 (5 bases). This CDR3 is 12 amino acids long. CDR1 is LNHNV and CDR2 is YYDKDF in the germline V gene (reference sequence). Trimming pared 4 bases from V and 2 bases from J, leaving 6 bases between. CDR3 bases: TGTGCCACCAGCACCGGGGCCTACGAGCAGTACTTC. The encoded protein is CATSTGAYEQYF. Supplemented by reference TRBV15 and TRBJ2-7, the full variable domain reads DAMVIQNPRYQVTQFGKPVTLSCSQTLNHNVMYWYQQKSSQAPKLLFHYYDKDFNNEADTPDNFQSRRPNTSFCFLDIRSPGLGDTAMYLCATSTGAYEQYFGPGTRLTVT.